This T cell receptor (beta chain) derives from a study of OX40 agonist ivuxolimab in advanced cancers. Looking at the study overall: With ivuxolimab, an agonistic anti-OX40 (CD134) antibody, patients were treated. Prior anti-PD-1, anti-PD-L1 or anti-CTLA-4 therapy was allowed; about 39% had some.

Data came from immunoSEQ multiplex PCR; TCRdb stores just in-frame clones and leaves some out. The sample has approximately 86,000 clones; 92% are singletons. This CDR3 is built from 13 residues. Germline loops: CDR1 SGHRS, CDR2 YFSETQ. Trimming cost V 4 bases and J 4 bases, with 10 bases left between them. The TCR comes from an adult with an advanced solid tumor such as melanoma, head and neck, liver or kidney cancer. The sample consisted of CD4+ or CD8+ T cells sorted from blood, taken in a trial of the OX40 agonist ivuxolimab. This chain connects TRBV5-1 to TRBJ2-3; D is ambiguous. As DNA, the CDR3 is TGCGCCAGCAGCCTCGGGTCTTCAGATACGCAGTATTTT. The encoded protein is CASSLGSSDTQYF.